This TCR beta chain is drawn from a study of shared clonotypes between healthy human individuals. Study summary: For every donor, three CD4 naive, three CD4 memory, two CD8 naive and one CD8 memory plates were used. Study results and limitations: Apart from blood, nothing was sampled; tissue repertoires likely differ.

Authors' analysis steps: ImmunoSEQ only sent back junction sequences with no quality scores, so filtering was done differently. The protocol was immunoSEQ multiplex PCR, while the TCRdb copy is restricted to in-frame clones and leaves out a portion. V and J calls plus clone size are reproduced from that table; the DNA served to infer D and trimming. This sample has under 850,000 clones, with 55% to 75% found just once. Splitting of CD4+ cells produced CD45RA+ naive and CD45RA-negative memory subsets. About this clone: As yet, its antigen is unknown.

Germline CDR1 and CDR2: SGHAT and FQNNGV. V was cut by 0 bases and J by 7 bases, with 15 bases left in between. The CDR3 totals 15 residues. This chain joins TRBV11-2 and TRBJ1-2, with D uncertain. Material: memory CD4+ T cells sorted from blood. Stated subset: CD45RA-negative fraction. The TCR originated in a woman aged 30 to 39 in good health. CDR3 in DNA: TGTGCCAGCAGCTTAGACGAGACGGCCATCGGTGGCTACACCTTC. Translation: CASSLDETAIGGYTF.